This T cell receptor (beta chain) comes out of a study of T cell therapy after organ transplantation. The CDR3 covers 15 residues. After removal of 0 bases from V and 11 bases from J, the junction contained 10 bases not matched to a gene. Germline V gene data show CDR1 as SGHKS and CDR2 as YYEKEE (reference sequence). Details on this clone: No antigen is known for it.

TCRdb keeps only in-frame clones here, not all; method: immunoSEQ multiplex PCR. The sample lists some 48,000 clones, 85% to 95% seen once, with 2.5% to 4% in the top ten. Sequences were derived from CD8+ T cells from blood, sampled before autologous CMV-specific T cell therapy. The genes are TRBV5-5 and TRBJ2-1; 8 nucleotides agree with TRBD1. This clonotype was obtained from a human patient who had received a solid organ transplant and had CMV disease. Written as DNA, the CDR3 is TGTGCCAGCAGCTTGGGGGACAGGCAGCCTCCTAAGCAGTTCTTC. Protein sequence: CASSLGDRQPPKQFF.